These 24 T cell receptor beta chains originate from one sample sequenced in a study of OX40 agonist ivuxolimab in advanced cancers. The method was immunoSEQ multiplex PCR; TCRdb's version includes in-frame clones alone and lacks a portion of them. The sample lists about 78,000 clones; about four fifths were seen once. The material sequenced was CD4+ or CD8+ T cells sorted from blood, taken in a trial of the OX40 agonist ivuxolimab. The receptors here all came from an adult with an advanced solid tumor such as melanoma, head and neck, liver or kidney cancer.

V is TRBV19 and J is TRBJ2-3, with D perhaps TRBD1 (6 bases). Between the trimmed V and J ends, which lost 6 bases and 2 bases, there was a span of 12 bases. This CDR3 contains 14 residues. Germline V gene sequence: CDR1 LNHDA, CDR2 SQIVND (reference sequence). CDR3: CASRLQGATDTQYF. The CDR3 DNA reads TGTGCCAGTAGATTACAGGGCGCCACAGATACGCAGTATTTT.

This chain joins TRBV28 and TRBJ1-5; 10 nucleotides align to TRBD1. Trimming cost V 6 bases and J 6 bases; bases outside gene matches: 8. Germline CDR1 reads MDHEN; CDR2 reads SYDVKM. This CDR3 is built from 15 residues. The CDR3 loop reads CASSPTGGASQPQHF. The CDR3 nucleotides read TGTGCCAGCAGCCCGACAGGGGGCGCGAGTCAGCCCCAGCATTTT.

The gene calls are TRBV2 and TRBJ1-2, with unresolved D. Germline CDR1 SNHLY, CDR2 FYNNEI. This CDR3 region has 12 residues. V shed 6 bases and J shed 4 bases, with 9 bases lying between them. CDR3 loop: CASSISLYGYTF. The CDR3 DNA reads as TGTGCCAGCAGCATTTCCCTCTATGGCTACACCTTC. The full variable domain, rest sourced from reference TRBV2 and TRBJ1-2, is EPEVTQTPSHQVTQMGQEVILRCVPISNHLYFYWYRQILGQKVEFLVSFYNNEISEKSEIFDDQFSVERPDGSNFTLKIRSTKLEDSAMYFCASSISLYGYTFGSGTRLTVV.

V is TRBV11-3 and J is TRBJ1-1, with 7 bases fitting TRBD1. V shed 1 base, J shed 4 bases, and the junction held 9 bases outside the gene matches. Germline CDR1 reads SGHNT; CDR2 reads YENEEA. The CDR3 totals 16 residues. The CDR3 loop is CASSLAGRGSGTEAFF. In DNA, the CDR3 is TGTGCCAGCAGCTTAGCGGGCAGGGGGTCAGGCACTGAAGCTTTCTTT.

CDR3 coding DNA: TGTGCCAGCTCACCACTACTAGACCGCAATGAGCAGTTCTTC. Translating gives CASSPLLDRNEQFF. This chain connects TRBV18 to TRBJ2-1; D may be TRBD2 (5 bases). CDR1 is KGHSH and CDR2 is LQKENI in the germline V gene. The CDR3 loop spans 14 amino acids. V lost 1 base and J 6 bases, leaving 10 bases between the germline ends.

CDR3 sequence: CASSAHRGGGYTF. The CDR3 DNA sequence: TGTGCCAGCAGTGCCCACAGGGGGGGTGGCTACACCTTC. The chain employs TRBV27 and TRBJ1-2, with TRBD1 matching over 8 bases. Trimming cost V 5 bases and J 7 bases; bases outside gene matches: 6. Germline loops: CDR1 MNHEY, CDR2 SMNVEV (reference sequence). The CDR3 length is 13 residues.

The chain employs TRBV18 and TRBJ1-1, with D possibly being TRBD1 (5 bases). The CDR3 has 15 amino acids. Germline V gene sequence: CDR1 KGHSH, CDR2 LQKENI. V was clipped by 4 bases and J by 1 base, with 13 bases between them. The CDR3 DNA sequence: TGTGCCAGCTCACAAGGGGCCGCGCCGAACACTGAAGCTTTCTTT. It is translated as CASSQGAAPNTEAFF.

This chain joins TRBV10-3 and TRBJ2-1; D unresolved. The CDR3 has 14 residues. V lost 5 bases and J lost 6, with 14 bases in between. Germline loops: CDR1 ENHRY, CDR2 SYGVKD. The CDR3 region is CAISSGLPLNEQFF. In nucleotides, the CDR3 is TGTGCCATCAGTTCAGGCCTACCCCTCAATGAGCAGTTCTTC.

V gene TRBV28 combines with J gene TRBJ2-7, with TRBD1 matching 8 bases. Germline V CDR1 and CDR2: MDHEN, SYDVKM. The CDR3 has 14 amino acids. V gave up 3 bases and J gave up 6 bases; unmatched junction bases: 7. The CDR3 DNA reads TGTGCCAGCAGTTTTCAGGGGGCCCTCCGCGAGCAGTACTTC. Translated, it gives CASSFQGALREQYF.

The genes are TRBV5-8 and TRBJ2-3; possible D gene TRBD2, 5 bases. V lost 0 bases to trimming and J lost 2 bases, with 7 bases between them. The CDR3 runs to 14 residues. Germline CDR1 reads SGHTS; CDR2 reads YDEGEE. The CDR3 DNA is TGTGCCAGCAGCTTGGGAGGGTTCACAGATACGCAGTATTTT. Encoded protein: CASSLGGFTDTQYF.

The chain joins TRBV5-8 to TRBJ2-5; possibly TRBD1 or TRBD2 for D (5 bases each). V gave up 2 bases and J gave up 5 bases, with 13 bases separating them. The germline gives CDR1 SGHTS, CDR2 YDEGEE. The CDR3 has 14 amino acids. The CDR3 protein is CASSFGRDRETQYF. CDR3 bases: TGTGCCAGCAGCTTCGGACGGGACCGGGAGACCCAGTACTTC. The complete variable domain, with remaining parts taken from reference TRBV5-8 and TRBJ2-5, reads EAGVTQSPTHLIKTRGQQATLRCSPISGHTSVYWYQQALGLGLQFLLWYDEGEERNRGNFPPRFSGRQFPNYSSELNVNALELEDSALYLCASSFGRDRETQYFGPGTRLLVL.

The genes are TRBV6-6 and TRBJ1-4; the match to TRBD1 covers 9 bases. The CDR3 spans 15 residues. Germline V gene lookup returns CDR1 MNHNY and CDR2 SVGAGI (reference sequence). V lost 5 bases, J lost 6 bases, and 7 bases stayed unmatched. The CDR3 sequence: CASSPDRGGHEKLFF. The CDR3 DNA reads as TGTGCCAGCAGTCCTGACAGGGGGGGACATGAAAAACTGTTTTTT.

The chain employs TRBV25-1 and TRBJ2-2; 7 nucleotides align to TRBD2. Germline loops: CDR1 MGHDK, CDR2 SYGVNS. The trim removed 4 bases at V and 7 bases at J, leaving 12 bases unmatched. This CDR3 contains 16 residues. This chain's CDR3 is CASSGFTGEGVGELFF. The DNA of the CDR3 is TGTGCCAGCAGTGGATTTACGGGGGAGGGAGTCGGGGAGCTGTTTTTT.

The V call is TRBV6-1, the J call TRBJ1-5; TRBD1 agrees at 11 bases. Trimming took 2 bases from V and 7 from J; bases not matched to a gene: 7. CDR3 length equals 16 residues. Germline loops: CDR1 MNHNS, CDR2 SASEGT. The CDR3 DNA reads TGTGCCAGCAGTGAAACCGGGACAGGGGGTGGCCAGCCCCAGCATTTT. The encoded protein is CASSETGTGGGQPQHF.

This rearrangement joins TRBV7-9 to TRBJ2-7; TRBD2 is a possible D gene (7 bases). Deletions cut 1 base from V and 2 bases from J, with 12 bases between. The CDR3 has 15 amino acids. Germline V gives CDR1 SEHNR, CDR2 FQNEAQ (reference sequence). CDR3 region: CASSLVQGGTYEQYF. The CDR3 DNA reads as TGTGCCAGCAGCTTAGTACAGGGAGGGACCTACGAGCAGTACTTC.

This clone has only a few counts. J is TRBJ2-3 and V is TRBV5-6; 13 bases fit TRBD2. Trimming cost V 5 bases and J 6 bases; bases outside gene matches: 6. The CDR3 length is 15 residues. Germline loops: CDR1 SGHDT, CDR2 YYEEEE. The CDR3 DNA sequence: TGTGCCAGCAGGTTACTAGCGGGGGGGCCGGATACGCAGTATTTT. This sequence encodes CASRLLAGGPDTQYF.

CDR3 in DNA: TGTGCCAGCAGCGTAGACGCGACAGGGCTCATCGGGGAGCTGTTTTTT. It encodes CASSVDATGLIGELFF. This chain joins TRBV9 and TRBJ2-2, with 7 bases that match TRBD1. The CDR3 covers 16 residues. Germline CDR1 reads SGDLS; CDR2 reads YYNGEE. Losses at the gene ends were 0 bases for V and 7 bases for J; bases not matched to a gene: 9.

This chain uses TRBV10-2 with TRBJ1-5; 9 nucleotides match TRBD1. Trimming cost V 0 bases and J 6 bases; bases outside gene matches: 6. The CDR3 is made up of 16 amino acids. CDR1 is WSHSY and CDR2 is SAAADI in the germline V gene. CDR3 sequence (DNA): TGCGCCAGCAGTGAGTCTTACAGGGGGCGCGGTCAGCCCCAGCATTTT. As protein: CASSESYRGRGQPQHF.

The chain couples TRBV30 to TRBJ2-5; no firm D call. The germline CDR1 and CDR2 sequences are GTSNPN and SVGIG (reference sequence). The CDR3 is 14 amino acids. V lost 4 bases and J 5 bases, leaving 17 bases between the germline ends. CDR3 amino acids: CAWKGSLKAETQYF. CDR3 nucleotides: TGTGCCTGGAAGGGTAGTCTTAAGGCGGAGACCCAGTACTTC.

The CDR3 region is CASSLSTGGYTF. As DNA, the CDR3 is TGTGCCAGCAGTTTGTCGACAGGCGGCTACACCTTC. This sequence joins TRBV28 and TRBJ1-2, with D possibly being TRBD1 (6 bases). Germline lookup yields CDR1 MDHEN and CDR2 SYDVKM. Trimming took 3 bases from V and 8 from J, leaving 10 bases between them. This CDR3 region has 12 residues.

The CDR3 DNA follows: TGCAGCGTTGGGTCCGGTGTGAACACTGAAGCTTTCTTT. Residues: CSVGSGVNTEAFF. The chain combines TRBV29-1 with TRBJ1-1, with D unresolved. V was cut by 4 bases and J by 0 bases, with 9 bases left in between. CDR1 and CDR2 from the germline V gene are SQVTM and ANQGSEA. This CDR3 is 13 amino acids long.

The chain uses TRBV15 and TRBJ1-3; no clear D. The CDR3 covers 13 residues. The ends were cut back, 3 bases at V and 7 bases at J, with 10 bases in the middle. Germline V lookup: CDR1 LNHNV, CDR2 YYDKDF (reference sequence). The chain's CDR3 is CATSRVPSNTIYF. Written as DNA, the CDR3 is TGTGCCACCAGCAGGGTGCCGAGCAACACCATATATTTT.

The chain employs TRBV7-2 and TRBJ2-4; a possible D gene is TRBD1 (6 bases). Trimming removed 2 bases from V and 5 bases from J, with 22 bases in between. The length of the CDR3 is 18 residues. CDR1 and CDR2 from the germline V gene are SGHTA and FQGNSA. The CDR3, as DNA: TGTGCCAGCAGCTTATCCCCCCGTTCGGCAGGGGCTCAAAACATTCAGTACTTC. Its protein product is CASSLSPRSAGAQNIQYF.

V and J are TRBV6-6 and TRBJ1-5; D is undetermined. Trimming pared 6 bases from V and 12 bases from J, leaving 12 bases between. Germline CDR1 and CDR2: MNHNY and SVGAGI (reference sequence). This CDR3 contains 11 residues. Here the CDR3 DNA reads TGTGCCAGCAGCAGTCGGCTTTACCAGCATTTT. It codes for CASSSRLYQHF.